Listed below are T cell receptor beta chains from one sample, sequenced in a study of patients and donors after allogeneic stem cell transplantation. MiXCR was run by TCRdb on the RT-PCR reads, yielding one entry per CDR3 protein. Of approximately 200,000 distinct CDR3 sequences in the sample, 13% to 15% are singletons; the top ten hold approximately 10%. Material for sequencing was blood, either unsorted or a sorted T cell fraction (not recorded which). The receptors were gathered from a human donor who was either an allogeneic HSCT recipient or a stem cell or donor lymphocyte infusion donor (not recorded which). It is not recorded whose cells these are; they may come from a transplant donor. The CDR3 runs from the conserved cysteine through the conserved F or W. The D gene is left open where the match is weak. Clone size appears in some rows only: once, few, many, or a class for an expanded clone.

>TRBV19|15|few|TRBJ1-2|NA
CASSIWNIRNYGYTF
TGTGCCAGTAGTATTTGGAACATCCGGAACTATGGCTACACCTTC
>TRBV5-1|14|few|TRBJ2-1|TRBD2
CASRVAGGNNEQFF
TGCGCCAGCAGAGTAGCGGGAGGGAACAATGAGCAGTTCTTC
>TRBV7-9|14|many|TRBJ2-1|NA
CASSPGFSRPEQFF
TGTGCCAGCAGCCCAGGGTTCAGCCGTCCTGAGCAGTTCTTC
>TRBV2|14|NA|TRBJ2-1|NA
CASSVSPPGNEQFF
TGTGCCAGCAGTGTCTCCCCCCCAGGGAATGAGCAGTTCTTC
>TRBV28|15|many|TRBJ2-4|TRBD1
CASSHPTGAQNIQYF
TGTGCCAGCAGTCACCCAACAGGGGCCCAAAACATTCAGTACTTC
>TRBV5-1|15|NA|TRBJ2-1|TRBD2
CASSSLAGGNNEQFF
TGCGCCAGCAGCTCTCTAGCGGGGGGGAACAATGAGCAGTTCTTC
>TRBV24-1|15|few|TRBJ2-7|TRBD2
CATSDQRTSGNEQYF
TGTGCCACCAGTGATCAAAGGACTAGCGGGAACGAGCAGTACTTC
>TRBV4-2|12|NA|TRBJ2-4|NA
CASSQDEYIQYF
TGTGCCAGCAGCCAAGATGAGTACATTCAGTACTTC
>TRBV5-1|16|NA|TRBJ2-3|NA
CASSSRGRIGTDTQYF
TGCGCCAGCAGTTCTAGGGGGAGAATAGGCACAGATACGCAGTATTTT
>TRBV20-1|14|few|TRBJ1-1|TRBD1
CSAPPMTGGLAAFF
TGCAGTGCTCCCCCGATGACAGGGGGCTTGGCAGCTTTCTTT
>TRBV6-2/TRBV6-3|16|many|TRBJ2-3|NA
CASSYPGAPSTDTQYF
TGTGCCAGCAGTTACCCCGGAGCCCCTAGCACAGATACGCAGTATTTT
>TRBV20-1|11|NA|TRBJ2-7|NA
CSAMNSDEQYF
TGCAGTGCTATGAATAGTGACGAGCAGTACTTC
>TRBV10-3|14|NA|TRBJ2-1|TRBD2
CAIREAGGQNEQFF
TGTGCCATCAGGGAAGCGGGGGGGCAGAATGAGCAGTTCTTC
>TRBV30|15|few|TRBJ1-5|NA
CAWSRPGSSPQPQHF
TGTGCCTGGAGTAGACCGGGTTCAAGCCCCCAGCCCCAGCATTTT
>TRBV7-2|15|NA|TRBJ1-1|TRBD1
CASSPRTGLNTEAFF
TGTGCCAGCAGCCCGAGGACAGGGCTGAACACTGAAGCTTTCTTT
>TRBV6-1|14|NA|TRBJ2-5|NA
CASGPEVPPETQYF
TGTGCCAGCGGACCAGAAGTGCCCCCAGAGACCCAGTACTTC
>TRBV20-1|17|NA|TRBJ1-5|NA
CSARDLGKGGASQPQHF
TGCAGTGCTAGAGATCTGGGAAAAGGGGGGGCATCGCAGCCCCAGCATTTT
>TRBV29-1|13|few|TRBJ1-5|TRBD1
CSVAAGGVEPQHF
TGCAGCGTTGCGGCAGGGGGCGTGGAGCCCCAGCATTTT
>TRBV20-1|12|NA|TRBJ1-1|NA
CSAMSLSTEAFF
TGCAGTGCTATGTCCCTGAGCACTGAAGCTTTCTTT
>TRBV6-2/TRBV6-3|17|many|TRBJ1-5|NA
CASKTGARTGGNQPQHF
TGTGCCAGCAAAACGGGGGCTAGGACCGGAGGGAATCAGCCCCAGCATTTT
>TRBV7-9|13|few|TRBJ1-1|NA
CASSTGSSTEAFF
TGTGCCAGCAGCACAGGGTCATCCACTGAAGCTTTCTTT
>TRBV5-1|15|many|TRBJ1-1|NA
CASSLEAGVNTEAFF
TGCGCCAGCAGCTTAGAAGCGGGAGTGAACACTGAAGCTTTCTTT
>TRBV2|19|few|TRBJ1-4|NA
CASSELQGRARATNEKLFF
TGTGCCAGCAGTGAATTGCAGGGACGAGCACGGGCAACTAATGAAAAACTGTTTTTT
>TRBV4-3|20|NA|TRBJ2-3|TRBD2
CASSQDLIGGTSGGGDTQYF
TGCGCCAGCAGCCAAGATCTAATCGGAGGGACTAGCGGGGGTGGAGATACGCAGTATTTT
>TRBV12-3/TRBV12-4|15|many|TRBJ2-3|TRBD1
CASSSPDRAADTQYF
TGTGCCAGCAGTTCCCCGGACAGGGCTGCAGATACGCAGTATTTT
>TRBV20-1|15|many|TRBJ2-1|NA
CSARGTGSSYNEQFF
TGCAGTGCTAGAGGTACCGGGAGCTCCTACAATGAGCAGTTCTTC
>TRBV2|15|few|TRBJ2-1|TRBD1
CASSSDRGGYNEQFF
TGTGCCAGCAGTAGCGACAGGGGGGGCTACAATGAGCAGTTCTTC
>TRBV7-9|12|few|TRBJ2-3|NA
CASSYTSDTQYF
TGTGCCAGCAGCTACACATCAGATACGCAGTATTTT
>TRBV7-2|15|many|TRBJ2-2|TRBD2
CASSIAGVNTGELFF
TGTGCCAGCAGCATAGCGGGGGTGAACACCGGGGAGCTGTTTTTT
>TRBV25-1|16|few|TRBJ1-2|NA
CASSDVRQAENYGYTF
TGTGCCAGCAGTGATGTAAGACAGGCAGAGAACTATGGCTACACCTTC
>TRBV7-2|15|many|TRBJ1-5|TRBD1
CASSLVGGLDQPQHF
TGTGCCAGCAGCTTAGTAGGGGGCCTCGATCAGCCCCAGCATTTT
>TRBV16|15|few|TRBJ1-3|NA
CASSQSRTSGNTIYF
TGTGCCAGCAGCCAATCGCGAACCTCTGGAAACACCATATATTTT
>TRBV3-1|15|many|TRBJ2-2|NA
CASSQGRTNTGELFF
TGTGCCAGCAGCCAAGGCCGGACTAACACCGGGGAGCTGTTTTTT
>TRBV20-1|16|few|TRBJ2-7|NA
CSARDQGGKSSYEQYF
TGCAGTGCTAGAGATCAGGGCGGCAAAAGCTCCTACGAGCAGTACTTC
>TRBV5-1|15|NA|TRBJ2-5|TRBD1
CASKGGQGVQETQYF
TGCGCCAGCAAAGGGGGTCAGGGGGTTCAAGAGACCCAGTACTTC
>TRBV19|15|few|TRBJ2-5|TRBD1
CASSSWDSRQETQYF
TGTGCCAGTAGTAGTTGGGACAGCCGCCAAGAGACCCAGTACTTC
>TRBV9|15|NA|TRBJ2-1|TRBD2
CASSVGAGGYNEQFF
TGTGCCAGCAGCGTAGGAGCGGGGGGCTACAATGAGCAGTTCTTC
>TRBV20-1|13|few|TRBJ2-1|TRBD2
CSANSGGYNEQFF
TGCAGTGCCAACAGCGGGGGTTACAATGAGCAGTTCTTC
>TRBV6-1|14|many|TRBJ1-2|NA
CASTGAALGYGYTF
TGTGCCAGCACAGGGGCCGCCCTAGGCTATGGCTACACCTTC
>TRBV19|13|many|TRBJ1-5|NA
CASSSQGNQPQHF
TGTGCCAGTAGTAGCCAGGGGAATCAGCCCCAGCATTTT
>TRBV19|14|few|TRBJ2-1|TRBD1
CASSSNRGRDEQFF
TGTGCCAGTAGTAGCAACAGGGGGCGGGATGAGCAGTTCTTC
>TRBV28|11|NA|TRBJ1-4|NA
CASREGVKLFF
TGTGCCAGCAGGGAGGGTGTGAAACTGTTTTTT
>TRBV23-1|17|once|TRBJ2-3|TRBD1
CASSQSEGQGLIDTQYF
TGCGCCAGCAGTCAATCGGAGGGACAGGGCTTAATAGATACGCAGTATTTT
>TRBV6-5|14|NA|TRBJ2-2|NA
CASSHLGDTGELFF
TGTGCCAGCAGTCACTTGGGTGACACCGGGGAGCTGTTTTTT